A selection of T cell receptor beta chains follows, all from one sample in a study of cytomegalovirus exposure and HLA in healthy donors. This table comes from immunoSEQ multiplex PCR, and its TCRdb copy is limited to in-frame clones, with some not included. Among 200,000 to 250,000 clones, 75% to 85% were seen once, and the ten largest hold 2.5% to 3%. Sequencing used PBMCs. These TCRs come from a woman between 35 and 50 years old in good health and CMV-seronegative. CDR3s include the opening cysteine and the closing phenylalanine or tryptophan. Each record gives: clone size, V gene, D gene, J gene, CDR3 DNA, CDR3 protein. A D gene is named only where the DNA matches it firmly. The listing skips clone size in some rows; elsewhere it reads once, few, many or a size class.

clone size: NA
V gene: TRBV5-1
D gene: TRBD1
J gene: TRBJ2-7
CDR3 DNA: TGCGCCAGCAGTTTAGGGACAGGGCTGAGCGAGCAGTACTTC
CDR3 protein: CASSLGTGLSEQYF

clone size: NA
V gene: TRBV6-4
D gene: TRBD1
J gene: TRBJ1-2
CDR3 DNA: TGTGCCAGCAGTCAGGGACAGGGAAGCGGCTACACCTTC
CDR3 protein: CASSQGQGSGYTF

clone size: NA
V gene: TRBV5-1
D gene: TRBD2
J gene: TRBJ2-1
CDR3 DNA: TGCGCCAGCAGACATGAGCGGGGGCCGGGGTACGAGCAGTTCTTC
CDR3 protein: CASRHERGPGYEQFF

clone size: NA
V gene: TRBV7-6
D gene: NA
J gene: TRBJ2-7
CDR3 DNA: TGTGCCAGCAGCCCCGGCTACGCGGCCTACTCCTACGAGCAGTACTTC
CDR3 protein: CASSPGYAAYSYEQYF

clone size: once
V gene: TRBV19
D gene: TRBD2
J gene: TRBJ2-7
CDR3 DNA: TGTGCCAGTAGTCTACGGACTAGCGGGTTCTACGAGCAGTACTTC
CDR3 protein: CASSLRTSGFYEQYF

clone size: NA
V gene: TRBV5-1
D gene: TRBD1
J gene: TRBJ2-7
CDR3 DNA: TGCGCCAGCACCGGAAGACAGGGCTCCGAGCAGTACTTC
CDR3 protein: CASTGRQGSEQYF

clone size: NA
V gene: TRBV7-9
D gene: NA
J gene: TRBJ2-7
CDR3 DNA: TGTGCCAGCAGCACGGATTCAAAGACAGTGTCTGGCTTGGACGAGCAGTACTTC
CDR3 protein: CASSTDSKTVSGLDEQYF

clone size: NA
V gene: TRBV5-1
D gene: NA
J gene: TRBJ2-3
CDR3 DNA: TGCGCCAGCATGAGGAATGGCCCTAGCACAGATACGCAGTATTTT
CDR3 protein: CASMRNGPSTDTQYF

clone size: NA
V gene: TRBV5-1
D gene: NA
J gene: TRBJ2-7
CDR3 DNA: TGCGCCAGCAGCCAAACCACAGGGCTCTACGAGCAGTACTTC
CDR3 protein: CASSQTTGLYEQYF

clone size: once
V gene: TRBV2
D gene: NA
J gene: TRBJ1-2
CDR3 DNA: TGTGCCAGCAGTGACCACTTTAACTATGGCTACACCTTC
CDR3 protein: CASSDHFNYGYTF

clone size: few
V gene: TRBV2
D gene: NA
J gene: TRBJ1-2
CDR3 DNA: TGTGCCAGCAGACCCAGGGGTGTTAACTATGGCTACACCTTC
CDR3 protein: CASRPRGVNYGYTF